This T cell receptor (beta chain) stems from a study of T cells in Graves' hyperthyroidism and ophthalmopathy. Amplified TCR beta CDR3 regions came from RNA transcripts. TCR CDR3 regions were first amplified by RT-PCR with HTBI primers. TCRdb fed the multiplex PCR reads into MiXCR, producing one record per CDR3 protein. The data contain a few hundred thousand distinct CDR3 sequences, roughly 14% of them seen just once; the ten biggest clones take up about a quarter. In this sample, this clonotype turned up many times. This TCR was recovered from a woman in her late teens or twenties with Graves' hyperthyroidism that later progressed to Graves' ophthalmopathy. Material for sequencing was blood.

CDR3 nucleotide sequence: TGTGCCAGCAGCTTGGGTGGGATCGCTGGGGCCAACGTCCTGACTTTC. It encodes CASSLGGIAGANVLTF. The chain combines TRBV5-4 with TRBJ2-6; D is ambiguous. Germline-derived CDR1 and CDR2 are SGHNT and YYREEE (reference sequence). Trimming shortened V by 0 bases and J by 2 bases, and 9 bases separated the two germline ends. This CDR3 has 16 residues.